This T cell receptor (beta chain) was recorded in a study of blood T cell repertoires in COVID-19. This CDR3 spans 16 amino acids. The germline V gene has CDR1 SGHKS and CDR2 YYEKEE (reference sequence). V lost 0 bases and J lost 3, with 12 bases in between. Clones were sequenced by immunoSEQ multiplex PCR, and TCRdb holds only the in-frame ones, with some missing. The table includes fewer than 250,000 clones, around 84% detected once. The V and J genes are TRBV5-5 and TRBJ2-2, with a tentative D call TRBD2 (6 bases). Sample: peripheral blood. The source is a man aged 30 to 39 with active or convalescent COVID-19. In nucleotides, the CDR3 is TGTGCCAGCAGCTTGGTTAGGACTACCTACACCGGGGAGCTGTTTTTT. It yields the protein CASSLVRTTYTGELFF.